These 22 T cell receptor beta chains share one sample of origin, sequenced in a study of vaccination and CD4 T cells after COVID-19. Scientists ran DNA taken from cultured CD4+ T cells through the Oncomine TCR Beta short-read assay for sequencing. Each CDR3 protein is one row after TCRdb ran MiXCR on the PCR reads. The sample lists approximately 11,000 distinct CDR3 sequences; roughly 56% were seen once. These receptors lack a known antigen. Treatment described: approximately nine-day PBMC culture with coronavirus spike peptide pools or control peptides (ViraFEST assay). What was sequenced was CD4+ T cells from blood, cultured in vitro. The receptors were gathered from a human donor who had recovered from COVID-19.

This rearrangement joins TRBV20-1 to TRBJ2-3; D may be TRBD1 or TRBD2 (5 bases each). The V gene lost 2 bases and the J gene lost 2 bases, with 11 bases spanning the gap. The CDR3 runs 14 residues. Germline CDR1 reads DFQATT; CDR2 reads SNEGSKA (reference sequence). CDR3 residues: CSARREGSTDTQYF. The CDR3 DNA sequence: TGCAGTGCTAGACGAGAGGGGTCCACAGATACGCAGTATTTT.

This clonotype was seen more than once but under ten times. This chain connects TRBV6-2 or TRBV6-3 to TRBJ2-3; TRBD2 matches at 13 bases. Germline V gives CDR1 MNHEY, CDR2 SVGEGT. This CDR3 is built from 14 residues. With 6 bases clipped from V and 6 bases from J, the junction kept 3 bases outside the gene matches. This chain's CDR3 is CASRLAGGPDTQYF. DNA for the CDR3: TGTGCCAGCAGACTAGCGGGGGGGCCGGATACGCAGTATTTT.

The rearrangement joins TRBV5-4 to TRBJ2-2; D is undetermined. CDR3 length: 15 residues. With 4 bases removed from V and 5 bases from J, the gap between germline ends came to 15 bases. CDR1 and CDR2 from the germline V gene are SGHNT and YYREEE (reference sequence). The DNA for the CDR3 is TGTGCCAGCAGCGCCGAACGAGGTCTGACCGGGGAGCTGTTTTTT. This codes for CASSAERGLTGELFF.

The gene calls are TRBV7-2 and TRBJ1-5; unclear D gene. V lost 5 bases, J lost 3 bases, and 11 bases lay in between. CDR1 is SGHTA, CDR2 FQGNSA, per germline. The CDR3 runs 14 residues. The CDR3 nucleotides read TGTGCCAGCAGCCCAGACGGACTCAATCAGCCCCAGCATTTT. Translating gives CASSPDGLNQPQHF.

CDR3 coding DNA: TGTGCCAGTAGTCCAACCGGGACTAGCGGGAGGGCGGCAGATACGCAGTATTTT. This codes for CASSPTGTSGRAADTQYF. The chain uses TRBV19 and TRBJ2-3; TRBD2 matches 16 bases. V shed 5 bases, J shed 4 bases, and the junction held 9 bases outside the gene matches. The CDR3 runs 18 residues. CDR1 is LNHDA and CDR2 is SQIVND in the germline V gene (reference sequence). The full variable domain, its missing parts supplied by reference TRBV19 and TRBJ2-3, is DGGITQSPKYLFRKEGQNVTLSCEQNLNHDAMYWYRQDPGQGLRLIYYSQIVNDFQKGDIAEGYSVSREKKESFPLTVTSAQKNPTAFYLCASSPTGTSGRAADTQYFGPGTRLTVL.

This rearrangement joins TRBV24-1 to TRBJ1-5; perhaps TRBD1 as D (5 bases). There are 14 residues in the CDR3. Trimming pared 6 bases from V and 4 bases from J, leaving 12 bases between. From germline, CDR1 is KGHDR and CDR2 SFDVKD. CDR3 bases: TGTGCCACCAGTCCAGGCTGGGGGAATCAGCCCCAGCATTTT. This sequence encodes CATSPGWGNQPQHF.

The rearrangement joins TRBV7-9 to TRBJ2-1, with TRBD2 identical over 10 bases. Germline V lookup: CDR1 SEHNR, CDR2 FQNEAQ (reference sequence). V was clipped by 2 bases and J by 6 bases; unmatched bases: 7. CDR3 length: 16 amino acids. CDR3 DNA: TGTGCCAGCAGCTTAAGTGGGGGACTAGCGCGCAATGAGCAGTTCTTC. Residues: CASSLSGGLARNEQFF.

V gene TRBV6-1 combines with J gene TRBJ1-1; D is perhaps TRBD1 (6 bases). This CDR3 is built from 13 residues. V gave up 5 bases and J gave up 4 bases, with 11 bases separating them. Germline V gene sequence: CDR1 MNHNS, CDR2 SASEGT. The CDR3 region is CASSNRETTEAFF. The CDR3 region has the DNA TGTGCCAGCAGTAACAGGGAGACCACTGAAGCTTTCTTT.

The rearrangement joins TRBV10-3 to TRBJ2-3; 14 bases map to TRBD2. CDR3 length equals 18 residues. Germline trimming cut 6 bases from V and 2 bases from J; bases unmatched to any gene: 10. Germline CDR1 and CDR2: ENHRY and SYGVKD. For the CDR3, the DNA is TGTGCCATCAGCCTGGGACTAGCGGGAGCCCAGACCACAGATACGCAGTATTTT. Protein sequence: CAISLGLAGAQTTDTQYF.

The chain carries TRBV15 and TRBJ2-7; no firm D call. This CDR3 comprises 14 residues. CDR1 and CDR2 from the germline V gene are LNHNV and YYDKDF (reference sequence). Trimming stripped 0 bases from V and 0 bases from J, with 6 bases between. As DNA, the CDR3 is TGTGCCACCAGCAGAGAAGCCAACTCCTACGAGCAGTACTTC. Translation gives CATSREANSYEQYF.

As for this clonotype: Just one base apart from a much larger clone, this may be a read error. The V gene is TRBV28, the J gene TRBJ2-5; weak D call: TRBD1 (6 bases). This CDR3 has 13 residues. The germline CDR1 and CDR2 sequences are MDHEN and SYDVKM. Here the CDR3 reads CVSSLQGFGTQYF. CDR3 in DNA: TGTGTCAGCAGTTTACAGGGCTTCGGGACCCAGTACTTC.

For the CDR3, the DNA is TGCAGTGCTAGGGGGACTTTGACCACAGGGGGCGTCTATGGCTACACCTTC. As protein: CSARGTLTTGGVYGYTF. The genes are TRBV20-1 and TRBJ1-2; 9 positions match TRBD1. The CDR3 is 17 residues long. V shed 3 bases and J 4 bases; nucleotides not matched to a gene: 15. CDR1 and CDR2 from the germline V gene are DFQATT and SNEGSKA (reference sequence).

V usage is TRBV5-1 and J usage is TRBJ1-2; D is uncertain. The germline gives CDR1 SGHRS, CDR2 YFSETQ. The CDR3 covers 13 residues. Trimming took off 4 bases at V and 2 bases at J, with 9 bases between the two ends. The DNA of the CDR3 is TGCGCCAGCAGCCAAGCAGGAAACTATGGCTACACCTTC. This translates into CASSQAGNYGYTF.

CDR3 sequence (DNA): TGTGCCAGCGCAAAAGAGGGGGGAAGGGGGCCCCAGCATTTT. Residues: CASAKEGGRGPQHF. The rearrangement uses TRBV2 and TRBJ1-5; D perhaps matches TRBD1 (6 bases). Trimming cost V 8 bases and J 9 bases, with 20 bases left between them. Germline values: CDR1 SNHLY, CDR2 FYNNEI. CDR3 length equals 14 residues.

The chain has TRBV12-3 or TRBV12-4 and TRBJ1-6, with a possible D match to TRBD1 (5 bases). Trimming took off 5 bases at V and 8 bases at J, with 19 bases between the two ends. The CDR3 runs to 16 residues. The CDR3 protein is CASSDNRVLGDSPLHF. In nucleotides, the CDR3 is TGTGCCAGCAGTGACAACCGCGTCTTGGGGGATTCACCCCTCCACTTT.

This clonotype appeared a few times. This sequence joins TRBV20-1 and TRBJ1-5; 7 bases map to TRBD1. The trim removed 7 bases at V and 4 bases at J, leaving 7 bases unmatched. Looked up from germline, CDR1 is DFQATT and CDR2 is SNEGSKA (reference sequence). This CDR3 is 13 amino acids long. The CDR3 DNA reads TGCAGTGTCCTTGGGACAGCTAATCAGCCCCAGCATTTT. This encodes CSVLGTANQPQHF.

As DNA, the CDR3 is TGTGCCAGCAGCTTATCAAGGGCGGCTGAGCAGTTCTTC. Amino acid sequence: CASSLSRAAEQFF. This rearrangement joins TRBV7-9 to TRBJ2-1; no firm D call. The CDR3 covers 13 residues. V lost 2 bases and J 9 bases, leaving 11 bases between the germline ends. CDR1 and CDR2 from the germline V gene are SEHNR and FQNEAQ (reference sequence).

The rearrangement joins TRBV27 to TRBJ2-3; the D gene is possibly TRBD2 (6 bases). This CDR3 comprises 13 residues. The germline V gene has CDR1 MNHEY and CDR2 SMNVEV (reference sequence). Trimming removed 5 bases from V and 2 bases from J, with 8 bases in between. The DNA for the CDR3 is TGTGCCAGCAGTCGGACTAACACAGATACGCAGTATTTT. Protein product: CASSRTNTDTQYF.

V usage is TRBV5-7 and J usage is TRBJ1-5, with D perhaps matching TRBD1 (6 bases). TRBV5-7 is identified as an open reading frame with a role that is uncertain. The CDR3 covers 17 residues. The ends were cut back, 7 bases at V and 3 bases at J, with 23 bases in the middle. The CDR3 bases are TGTGCCAGCTCACACCGATACTATACAGGGTACAATCAGCCCCAGCATTTT. It specifies CASSHRYYTGYNQPQHF.

By sample share, this clonotype is medium-sized. V is TRBV6-5 and J is TRBJ2-3; no clear D. V lost 3 bases and J lost 0, with 10 bases in between. This CDR3 contains 15 residues. Germline V gene data show CDR1 as MNHEY and CDR2 as SVGAGI. Written as DNA, the CDR3 is TGTGCCAGCAGTTATAGCCATCCTAGCACAGATACGCAGTATTTT. The encoded protein is CASSYSHPSTDTQYF.

The chain joins TRBV5-4 to TRBJ2-2; maybe TRBD1 (6 bases). Germline assignment: CDR1 SGHNT and CDR2 YYREEE (reference sequence). CDR3 length: 15 amino acids. The V end lost 9 bases, the J end lost 3 bases, and 18 bases lay between the germline ends. The CDR3 sequence: CAIQRTGFDTGELFF. The CDR3 nucleotides read TGTGCCATCCAACGAACAGGGTTTGACACCGGGGAGCTGTTTTTT.

With regard to this clonotype: The junction departs from the called germline gene at one end, perhaps through a read error. The chain uses TRBV27 and TRBJ2-5, with D possibly being TRBD2 (6 bases). CDR1 and CDR2 from the germline V gene are MNHEY and SMNVEV (reference sequence). There are 14 residues in the CDR3. In DNA form, the CDR3 reads TGTGCCAGCGAAAGGGAGGACCATCAAGAGGCCCAGTACTTC. Its protein is CASEREDHQEAQYF.